This T cell receptor beta chain was documented in a study of tumor and adjacent non-tumor tissue in lung cancer. Overall study context: Samples averaged roughly 4.2 million productive TCRbeta reads each. Regarding the study as a whole: Significantly higher TCR diversity was found in tumor than normal lung.

Three rounds of nested PCR, following a modified ARM-PCR protocol, produced the TCRbeta library. TCRdb reprocessed the multiplex PCR reads via MiXCR and lists one record per CDR3 protein. The sample carries 80,000 to 130,000 distinct CDR3 sequences, about 62% recorded once. No cell sorting was done before RNA was extracted from the tissue. The normal lung tissue was taken more than 3 cm from the tumor edge. CDR1 is LNHNV, CDR2 YYDKDF, per germline (reference sequence). The CDR3 covers 14 residues. A word on this clonotype: Its antigen is not identified. A clone one base away is much larger, so this may be a read error.

This clonotype was obtained from a man aged 30 to 45 with non-small cell lung cancer. Sequencing was done on a sample of distant non-tumor lung tissue. The chain is built from TRBV15 and TRBJ2-7; D not certain. The CDR3: CATSRGDGPYKQYF. CDR3 in DNA: TGTGCCACCAGCAGAGGAGACGGACCCTACAAGCAGTACTTC.